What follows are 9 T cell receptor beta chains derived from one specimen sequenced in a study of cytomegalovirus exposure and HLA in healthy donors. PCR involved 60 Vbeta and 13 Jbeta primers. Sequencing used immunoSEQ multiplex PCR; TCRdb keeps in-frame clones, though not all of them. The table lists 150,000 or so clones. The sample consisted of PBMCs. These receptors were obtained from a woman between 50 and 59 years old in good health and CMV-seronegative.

CDR3 loop: CASSLADRSNSGNTIYF. Here the CDR3 DNA reads TGTGCCAGCAGCTTAGCGGACAGGTCAAACTCTGGAAACACCATATATTTT. This sequence joins TRBV7-9 and TRBJ1-3; 7 nucleotides match TRBD1. Germline assignment: CDR1 SEHNR and CDR2 FQNEAQ (reference sequence). V gave up 0 bases and J gave up 0 bases; unmatched junction bases: 5. The CDR3 loop spans 17 amino acids.

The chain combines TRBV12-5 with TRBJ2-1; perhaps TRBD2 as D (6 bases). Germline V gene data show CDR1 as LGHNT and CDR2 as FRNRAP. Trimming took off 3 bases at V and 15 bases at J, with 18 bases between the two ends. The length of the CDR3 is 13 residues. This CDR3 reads CASGLGPLAWRFF. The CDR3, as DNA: TGTGCTAGTGGTTTAGGCCCCCTAGCGTGGCGGTTCTTC.

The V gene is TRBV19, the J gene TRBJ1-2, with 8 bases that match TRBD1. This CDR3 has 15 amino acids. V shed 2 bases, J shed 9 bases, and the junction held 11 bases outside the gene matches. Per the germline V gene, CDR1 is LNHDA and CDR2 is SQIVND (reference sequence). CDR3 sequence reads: CASSISGQGAFSYTF. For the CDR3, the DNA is TGTGCCAGTAGTATATCCGGACAGGGCGCGTTCAGCTACACCTTC.

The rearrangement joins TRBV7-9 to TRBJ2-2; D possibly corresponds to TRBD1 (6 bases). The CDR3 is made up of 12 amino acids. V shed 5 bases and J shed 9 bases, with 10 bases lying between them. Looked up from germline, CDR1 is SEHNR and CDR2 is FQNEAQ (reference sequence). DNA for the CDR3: TGTGCCAGCAGCCCGGACAGCCGGGAGCTGTTTTTT. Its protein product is CASSPDSRELFF. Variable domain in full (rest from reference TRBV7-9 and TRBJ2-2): DTGVSQNPRHKITKRGQNVTFRCDPISEHNRLYWYRQTLGQGPEFLTYFQNEAQLEKSRLLSDRFSAERPKGSFSTLEIQRTEQGDSAMYLCASSPDSRELFFGEGSRLTVL.

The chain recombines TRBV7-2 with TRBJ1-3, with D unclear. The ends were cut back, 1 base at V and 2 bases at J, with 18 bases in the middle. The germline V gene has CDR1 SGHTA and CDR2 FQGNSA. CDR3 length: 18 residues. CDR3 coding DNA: TGTGCCAGCAGCTTAGTGATCCCGGGGATCGGAACTGGAAACACCATATATTTT. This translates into CASSLVIPGIGTGNTIYF.

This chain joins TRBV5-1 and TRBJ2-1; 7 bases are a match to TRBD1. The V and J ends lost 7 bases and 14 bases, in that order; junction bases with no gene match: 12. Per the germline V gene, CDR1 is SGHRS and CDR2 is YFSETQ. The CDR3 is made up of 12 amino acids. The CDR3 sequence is CASGSGQVTEFF. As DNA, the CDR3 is TGCGCCAGCGGAAGCGGACAGGTGACGGAGTTCTTC.

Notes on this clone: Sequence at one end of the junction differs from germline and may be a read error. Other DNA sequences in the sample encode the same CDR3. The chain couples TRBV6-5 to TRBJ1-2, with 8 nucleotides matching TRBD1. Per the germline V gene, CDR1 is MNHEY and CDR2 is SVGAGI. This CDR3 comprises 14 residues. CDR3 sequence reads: CASSYGRGLEGYTF. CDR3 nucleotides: TGTGCTAGCAGTTACGGCAGGGGGCTGGAAGGCTACACCTTC.

The CDR3 nucleotides read TGTGCCAGCAGTCCCCGTGGGGGTTGGGACAGGTCCTACGAGCAGTACTTC. Translating it yields CASSPRGGWDRSYEQYF. This chain links TRBV27 with TRBJ2-7, with 8 bases aligning to TRBD1. V trimming: 5 bases; J trimming: 1 base; junction bases outside the gene matches: 13. This CDR3 region has 17 residues. In germline, CDR1 is MNHEY, CDR2 SMNVEV (reference sequence).

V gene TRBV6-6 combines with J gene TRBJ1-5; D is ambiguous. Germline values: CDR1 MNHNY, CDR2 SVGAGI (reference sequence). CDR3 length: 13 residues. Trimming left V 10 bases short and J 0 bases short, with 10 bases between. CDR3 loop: CATATTSNQPQHF. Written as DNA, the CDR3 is TGTGCCACCGCGACAACTAGCAATCAGCCCCAGCATTTT.